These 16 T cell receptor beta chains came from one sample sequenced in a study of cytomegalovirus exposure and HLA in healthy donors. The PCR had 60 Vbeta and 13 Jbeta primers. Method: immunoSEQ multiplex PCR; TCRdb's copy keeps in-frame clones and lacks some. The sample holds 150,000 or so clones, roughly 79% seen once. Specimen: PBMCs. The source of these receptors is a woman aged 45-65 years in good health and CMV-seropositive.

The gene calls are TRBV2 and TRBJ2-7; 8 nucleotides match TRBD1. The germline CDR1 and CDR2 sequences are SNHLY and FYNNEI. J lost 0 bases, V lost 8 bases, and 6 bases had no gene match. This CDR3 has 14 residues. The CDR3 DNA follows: TGTGCCAGCTCTACCGGGACAGGCTCCTACGAGCAGTACTTC. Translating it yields CASSTGTGSYEQYF.

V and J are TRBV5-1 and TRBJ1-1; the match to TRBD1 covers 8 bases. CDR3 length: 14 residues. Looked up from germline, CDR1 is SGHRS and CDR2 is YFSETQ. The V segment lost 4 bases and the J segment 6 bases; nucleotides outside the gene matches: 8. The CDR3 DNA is TGCGCCAGCAGCCATGGACAGGGCAACTCTGAAGCTTTCTTT. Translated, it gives CASSHGQGNSEAFF.

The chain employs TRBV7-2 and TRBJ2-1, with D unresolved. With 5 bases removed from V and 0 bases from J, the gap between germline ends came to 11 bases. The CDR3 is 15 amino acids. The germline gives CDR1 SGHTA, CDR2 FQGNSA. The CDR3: CASSLGFGSYNEQFF. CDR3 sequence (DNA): TGTGCCAGCAGCCTAGGCTTCGGCTCCTACAATGAGCAGTTCTTC.

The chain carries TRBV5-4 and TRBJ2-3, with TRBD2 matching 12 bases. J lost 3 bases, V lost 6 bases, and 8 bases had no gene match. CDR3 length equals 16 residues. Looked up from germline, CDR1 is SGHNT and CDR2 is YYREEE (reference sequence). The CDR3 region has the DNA TGTGCCAGCAAACGACTAGCGGGAGTCGAGACAGATACGCAGTATTTT. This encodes CASKRLAGVETDTQYF.

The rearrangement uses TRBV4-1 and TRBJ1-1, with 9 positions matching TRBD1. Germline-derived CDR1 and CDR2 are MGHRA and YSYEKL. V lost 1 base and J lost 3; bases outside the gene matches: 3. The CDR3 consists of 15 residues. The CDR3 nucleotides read TGCGCCAGCAGCCAAGGACAGGGGGGGTACACTGAAGCTTTCTTT. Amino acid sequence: CASSQGQGGYTEAFF.

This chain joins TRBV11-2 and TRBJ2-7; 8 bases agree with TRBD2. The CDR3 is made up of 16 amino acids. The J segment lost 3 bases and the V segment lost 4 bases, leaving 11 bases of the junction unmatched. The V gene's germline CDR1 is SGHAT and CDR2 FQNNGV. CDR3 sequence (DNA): TGTGCCAGCAGCTCGGGGGGGCTAGCGCCGTTCTACGAGCAGTACTTC. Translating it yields CASSSGGLAPFYEQYF. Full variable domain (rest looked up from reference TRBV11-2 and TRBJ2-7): EAGVAQSPRYKIIEKRQSVAFWCNPISGHATLYWYQQILGQGPKLLIQFQNNGVVDDSQLPKDRFSAERLKGVDSTLKIQPAKLEDSAVYLCASSSGGLAPFYEQYFGPGTRLTVT.

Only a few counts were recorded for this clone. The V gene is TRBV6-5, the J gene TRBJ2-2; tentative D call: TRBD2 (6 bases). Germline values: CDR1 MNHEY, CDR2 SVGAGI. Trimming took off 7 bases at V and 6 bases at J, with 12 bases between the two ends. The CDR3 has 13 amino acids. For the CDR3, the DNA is TGTGCCAGCACCCCCGGGGGAGCCGGGGAGCTGTTTTTT. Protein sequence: CASTPGGAGELFF.

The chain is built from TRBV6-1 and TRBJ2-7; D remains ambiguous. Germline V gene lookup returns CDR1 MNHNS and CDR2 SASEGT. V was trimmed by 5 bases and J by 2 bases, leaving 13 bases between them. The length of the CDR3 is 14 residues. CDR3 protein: CASSTTRTPYEQYF. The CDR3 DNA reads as TGTGCCAGCAGTACTACCCGAACCCCCTACGAGCAGTACTTC.

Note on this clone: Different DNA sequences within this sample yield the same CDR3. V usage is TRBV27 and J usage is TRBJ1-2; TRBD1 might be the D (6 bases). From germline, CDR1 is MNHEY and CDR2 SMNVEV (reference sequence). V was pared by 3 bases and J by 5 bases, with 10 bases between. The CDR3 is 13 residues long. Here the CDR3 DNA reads TGTGCCAGCAGTTTGAGGCAGGGGTATGGCTACACCTTC. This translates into CASSLRQGYGYTF.

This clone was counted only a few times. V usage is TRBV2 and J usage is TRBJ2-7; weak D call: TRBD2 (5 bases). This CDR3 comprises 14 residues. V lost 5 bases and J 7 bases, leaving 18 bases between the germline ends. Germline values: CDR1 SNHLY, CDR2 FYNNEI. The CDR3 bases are TGTGCCAGCAGTAAGGACTCGAACGTGGGGGAGCAGTACTTC. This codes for CASSKDSNVGEQYF.

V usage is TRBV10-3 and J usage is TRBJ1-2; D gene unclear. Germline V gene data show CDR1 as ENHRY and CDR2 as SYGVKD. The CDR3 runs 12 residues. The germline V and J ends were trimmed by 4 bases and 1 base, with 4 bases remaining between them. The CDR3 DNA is TGTGCCATCAGTGGCAGTAACTATGGCTACACCTTC. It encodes CAISGSNYGYTF.

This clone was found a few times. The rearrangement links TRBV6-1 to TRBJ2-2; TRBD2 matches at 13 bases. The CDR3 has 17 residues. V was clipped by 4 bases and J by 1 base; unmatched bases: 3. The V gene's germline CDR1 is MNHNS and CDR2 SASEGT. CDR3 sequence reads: CASSVTSGRMNTGELFF. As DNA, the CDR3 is TGTGCCAGCAGTGTGACTAGCGGGAGGATGAACACCGGGGAGCTGTTTTTT.

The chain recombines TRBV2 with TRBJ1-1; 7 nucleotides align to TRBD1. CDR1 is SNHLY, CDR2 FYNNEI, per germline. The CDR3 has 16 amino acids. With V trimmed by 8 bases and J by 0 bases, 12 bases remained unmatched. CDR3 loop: CASPVKTGRMNTEAFF. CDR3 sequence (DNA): TGTGCCAGCCCGGTCAAGACAGGGCGGATGAACACTGAAGCTTTCTTT.

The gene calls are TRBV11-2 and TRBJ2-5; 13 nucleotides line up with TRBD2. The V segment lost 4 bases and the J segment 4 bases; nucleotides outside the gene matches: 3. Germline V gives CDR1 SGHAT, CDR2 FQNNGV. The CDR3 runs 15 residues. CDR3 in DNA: TGTGCCAGCAGCTGGACTAGCGGGGGAGGAGAGACCCAGTACTTC. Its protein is CASSWTSGGGETQYF.

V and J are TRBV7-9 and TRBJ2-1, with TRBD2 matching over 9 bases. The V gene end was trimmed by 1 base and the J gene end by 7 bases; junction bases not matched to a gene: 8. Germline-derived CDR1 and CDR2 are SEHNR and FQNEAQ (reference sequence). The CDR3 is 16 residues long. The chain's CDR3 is CASSLGSLAGLNEQFF. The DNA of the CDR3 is TGTGCCAGCAGCTTAGGAAGTCTAGCGGGGCTAAATGAGCAGTTCTTC.

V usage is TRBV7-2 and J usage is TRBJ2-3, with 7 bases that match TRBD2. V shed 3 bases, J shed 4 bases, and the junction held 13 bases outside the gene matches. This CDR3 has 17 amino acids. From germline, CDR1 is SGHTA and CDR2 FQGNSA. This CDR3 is CASSFSRGAGVADTQYF. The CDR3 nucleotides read TGTGCCAGCAGCTTCAGCCGAGGGGCGGGAGTTGCAGATACGCAGTATTTT.